The present T cell receptor (beta chain) was sequenced within a study of cytomegalovirus exposure and HLA in healthy donors. This clone appeared many times. The antigen is not known. Primers: 60 Vbeta forward and 13 Jbeta reverse. Clones were read by immunoSEQ multiplex PCR, and TCRdb kept only the in-frame ones, dropping some. This sample yields 100,000 to 150,000 clones, of which 80% are seen a single time; 7% to 9.5% belongs to the top ten. Study outcomes and limitations: Roughly uniform depth of sequencing across donors was assumed in presence/absence analyses. The authors excluded some V segments, including TRBV6-2 and TRBV6-3, as indistinguishable. There were some public TCRs occurring in many donors, but most TCR sequences were rare.

Germline-derived CDR1 and CDR2 are KGHSH and LQKENI. The ends were cut back, 6 bases at V and 0 bases at J, with 12 bases in the middle. CDR3 size: 15 residues. This chain uses TRBV18 with TRBJ1-5; D remains ambiguous. The clonotype comes from a man aged 25 to 40 in good health and CMV-seropositive. The specimen sequenced was PBMCs. For the CDR3, the DNA is TGTGCCAGCTCCCTTCCAGGCTATAGCAATCAGCCCCAGCATTTT. This encodes CASSLPGYSNQPQHF.